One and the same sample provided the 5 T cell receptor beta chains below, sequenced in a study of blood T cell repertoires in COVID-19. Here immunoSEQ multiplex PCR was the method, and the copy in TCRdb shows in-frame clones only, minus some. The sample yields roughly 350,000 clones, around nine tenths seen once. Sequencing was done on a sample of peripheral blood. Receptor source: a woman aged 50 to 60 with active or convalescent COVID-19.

As DNA, the CDR3 is TGTGCCAGCAGCCAACAGGGGGCCGGTAATGAAAAACTGTTTTTT. Its translation: CASSQQGAGNEKLFF. This chain joins TRBV14 and TRBJ1-4, with 8 nucleotides matching TRBD1. Trimming cost V 2 bases and J 4 bases; bases outside gene matches: 3. The CDR3 spans 15 residues. Per the germline V gene, CDR1 is SGHDN and CDR2 is FVKESK.

This CDR3 is CAWSVGSAGQQPQHF. The CDR3, as DNA: TGTGCCTGGAGTGTAGGGTCGGCAGGGCAACAGCCCCAGCATTTT. This chain links TRBV30 with TRBJ1-5; D might be TRBD1 (5 bases). This CDR3 spans 15 amino acids. Per germline, CDR1 GTSNPN and CDR2 SVGIG (reference sequence). V was trimmed by 0 bases and J by 7 bases, leaving 16 bases between them.

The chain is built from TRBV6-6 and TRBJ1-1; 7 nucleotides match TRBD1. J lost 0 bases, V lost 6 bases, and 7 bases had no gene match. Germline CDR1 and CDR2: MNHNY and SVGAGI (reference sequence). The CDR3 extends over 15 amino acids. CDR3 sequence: CASRRDSSMNTEAFF. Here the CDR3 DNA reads TGTGCCAGCAGGAGGGACAGCAGCATGAACACTGAAGCTTTCTTT.

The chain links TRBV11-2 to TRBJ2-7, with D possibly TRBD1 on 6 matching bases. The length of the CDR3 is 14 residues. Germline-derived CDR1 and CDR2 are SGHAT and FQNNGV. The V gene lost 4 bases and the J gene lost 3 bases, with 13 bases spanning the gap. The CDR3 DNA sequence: TGTGCCAGCAGCTCTCCAGACAGGTTCTACGAGCAGTACTTC. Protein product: CASSSPDRFYEQYF.

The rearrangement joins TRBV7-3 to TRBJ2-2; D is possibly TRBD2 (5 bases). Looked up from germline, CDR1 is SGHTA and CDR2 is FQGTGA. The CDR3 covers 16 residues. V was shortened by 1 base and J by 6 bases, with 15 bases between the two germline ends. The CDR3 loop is CASSLSRSSRSGELFF. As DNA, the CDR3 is TGTGCCAGCAGCTTAAGTAGGTCTAGCAGGTCCGGGGAGCTGTTTTTT.